Each of the 32 T cell receptor beta chains below was sequenced from the same sample in a study of CD8 T cells in ankylosing spondylitis. Study results and caveats: Among TCR beta sequences, a motif of eight or nine highly homologous variants appeared characteristic of ankylosing spondylitis blood.

For these TCRs, the target antigens are not known. Via MiXCR, TCRdb re-called the 5' RACE reads, giving one row per CDR3 protein. The table records over 400,000 distinct CDR3 sequences, about 24% of them present only once. The material sequenced was blood, either unsorted or a sorted T cell fraction (not recorded which). The receptor source for this set is a male donor with ankylosing spondylitis.

This clonotype has more than one count but fewer than ten. The V and J genes are TRBV6-1 and TRBJ2-1, with 8 bases fitting TRBD2. The V and J ends lost 7 bases and 6 bases, in that order; junction bases with no gene match: 14. The CDR3 contains 16 residues. Germline CDR1 reads MNHNS; CDR2 reads SASEGT. CDR3 bases: TGTGCCAGCATGGGAATGGGTAGCGGGAAGGGCAATGAGCAGTTCTTC. This encodes CASMGMGSGKGNEQFF.

V usage is TRBV20-1 and J usage is TRBJ2-3; D gene ambiguous. The CDR3 length is 14 residues. Trimming took 6 bases from V and 5 from J, leaving 18 bases between them. Germline V lookup: CDR1 DFQATT, CDR2 SNEGSKA (reference sequence). The CDR3 DNA follows: TGCAGTGCCCGGTCTCAGCTGGTAGGAGATACGCAGTATTTT. Translating gives CSARSQLVGDTQYF.

The chain employs TRBV24-1 and TRBJ2-1, with 9 bases that match TRBD2. Germline lookup yields CDR1 KGHDR and CDR2 SFDVKD. J was trimmed by 5 bases and V by 4 bases; bases with no gene match: 5. CDR3 length: 15 amino acids. The chain's CDR3 is CATSEGGRAHNEQFF. CDR3 DNA sequence: TGTGCCACCAGTGAAGGCGGGAGGGCCCACAATGAGCAGTTCTTC.

This clonotype showed up just a few times. V usage is TRBV12-3 or TRBV12-4 and J usage is TRBJ2-1, with D possibly being TRBD2 (6 bases). CDR3 length: 13 residues. The ends were cut back, 1 base at V and 6 bases at J, with 7 bases in the middle. CDR3 sequence reads: CASSLGTTNEQFF. In DNA, the CDR3 is TGTGCCAGCAGTTTAGGGACTACCAATGAGCAGTTCTTC.

The gene calls are TRBV5-1 and TRBJ2-5; 14 nucleotides line up with TRBD2. CDR1 SGHRS and CDR2 YFSETQ come from the germline V gene. The V segment lost 4 bases and the J segment 5 bases; nucleotides outside the gene matches: 7. CDR3 length equals 16 residues. The CDR3 DNA follows: TGCGCCAGCAGCACGGGACTAGCGGGAGACAGTGAGACCCAGTACTTC. Translated: CASSTGLAGDSETQYF.

This clonotype has a handful of counts. This chain links TRBV5-1 with TRBJ1-2; D not resolved. The germline V gene has CDR1 SGHRS and CDR2 YFSETQ. CDR3 size: 14 residues. The V end lost 3 bases, the J end lost 8 bases, and 17 bases lay between the germline ends. The chain's CDR3 is CASSSGYQYGGYTF. DNA for the CDR3: TGCGCCAGCAGCTCCGGGTATCAGTATGGCGGCTACACCTTC.

This clonotype was counted between two and nine times. The chain recombines TRBV29-1 with TRBJ2-4, with TRBD2 matching 10 bases. V lost 7 bases, J lost 8 bases, and 8 bases stayed unmatched. The CDR3 runs 13 residues. CDR1 is SQVTM, CDR2 ANQGSEA, per germline. Here the CDR3 DNA reads TGCAGCGCCCGGACTAGCGGAGGGGACATTCAGTACTTC. Its protein product is CSARTSGGDIQYF.

This clonotype was found a few times. The V call is TRBV5-1, the J call TRBJ2-1; 10 bases match TRBD1. Per the germline V gene, CDR1 is SGHRS and CDR2 is YFSETQ. Trimming took 2 bases from V and 4 from J; bases not matched to a gene: 6. The CDR3 extends over 16 amino acids. CDR3: CASSFRRDRGYNEQFF. DNA for the CDR3: TGCGCCAGCAGCTTTAGAAGGGACAGGGGTTACAATGAGCAGTTCTTC.

CDR3 sequence reads: CASSPLSNLPDTQYF. CDR3 DNA sequence: TGCGCCAGCAGCCCGCTCTCGAATCTCCCAGATACGCAGTATTTT. The chain joins TRBV5-1 to TRBJ2-3; no firm D call. Between the trimmed V and J ends, which lost 4 bases and 4 bases, there was a span of 16 bases. The CDR3 loop spans 15 amino acids. The germline CDR1 and CDR2 sequences are SGHRS and YFSETQ.

The chain uses TRBV5-1 and TRBJ1-6, with D possibly TRBD1 on 6 matching bases. The germline gives CDR1 SGHRS, CDR2 YFSETQ. The V and J ends lost 5 bases and 7 bases respectively, with 13 bases between them. The CDR3 extends over 14 amino acids. CDR3: CASSPDRPNSPLHF. The CDR3 DNA sequence: TGCGCCAGCAGTCCGGACAGACCCAATTCACCCCTCCACTTT.

A few counts support this clonotype. This chain connects TRBV6-1 to TRBJ2-3; TRBD2 might be the D (6 bases). This CDR3 comprises 16 residues. From germline, CDR1 is MNHNS and CDR2 SASEGT. The V end was cut by 5 bases, the J end by 3 bases, with 18 bases between. The chain's CDR3 is CASSPPGDRLTDTQYF. CDR3 coding DNA: TGTGCCAGCAGTCCCCCGGGGGATCGGTTGACAGATACGCAGTATTTT.

This clonotype has a handful of counts. V gene TRBV7-2 combines with J gene TRBJ1-2; D unclear. Trimming took 1 base from V and 6 from J, leaving 15 bases between them. Germline V gene lookup returns CDR1 SGHTA and CDR2 FQGNSA. The CDR3 loop spans 15 amino acids. CDR3 residues: CASSLVGASGDGYTF. The CDR3 DNA reads as TGTGCCAGCAGCTTAGTAGGAGCTAGTGGGGATGGCTACACCTTC.

In its sample, this clonotype was seen once. This chain links TRBV21-1 with TRBJ2-5; whether TRBD2, the table's D call, matches the DNA was not checked. TRBV21-1 is a known pseudogene. The CDR3 contains 16 residues. Here the CDR3 DNA reads TGTGCCAGCACCGCGTGGCCTAGCGGGTTCCAAGAGACCCAGTACTTC. Its translation: CASTAWPSGFQETQYF.

This clonotype was seen more than once but under ten times. The chain carries TRBV3-1 and TRBJ2-3, with D perhaps TRBD1 or TRBD2 (5 bases each). The CDR3 is 14 amino acids. Germline CDR1 LGHDT, CDR2 YNNKEL (reference sequence). V was shortened by 0 bases and J by 8 bases, with 12 bases between the two germline ends. The CDR3 loop is CASSQERDHVTQYF. DNA for the CDR3: TGTGCCAGCAGCCAAGAACGGGACCACGTTACGCAGTATTTT.

The CDR3 loop is CASSVATGGVLQGEQFF. CDR3 bases: TGTGCCAGCAGCGTAGCTACGGGGGGGGTCTTACAGGGTGAGCAGTTCTTC. The chain employs TRBV9 and TRBJ2-1; 8 nucleotides match TRBD2. CDR3 length equals 17 residues. V lost 0 bases and J lost 9; bases outside the gene matches: 14. The germline V gene encodes CDR1 SGDLS and CDR2 YYNGEE.

This chain uses TRBV5-6 with TRBJ2-1; TRBD1 aligns across 7 bases. CDR1 and CDR2 from the germline V gene are SGHDT and YYEEEE. The trim removed 0 bases at V and 4 bases at J, leaving 7 bases unmatched. The CDR3 extends over 16 amino acids. The CDR3, as DNA: TGTGCCAGCAGCTTGGCGGGACAGCGAGAGTACAATGAGCAGTTCTTC. It encodes CASSLAGQREYNEQFF.

This chain uses TRBV4-2 with TRBJ2-3; unclear D gene. V gave up 1 base and J gave up 6 bases, with 14 bases separating them. CDR1 LGHNA and CDR2 YNFKEQ come from the germline V gene. The CDR3 loop spans 15 amino acids. The CDR3 DNA reads as TGTGCCAGCAGCCAAGTCGGACCAGATATGGATACGCAGTATTTT. Protein sequence: CASSQVGPDMDTQYF.

This clonotype was counted only a few times. The rearrangement links TRBV6-1 to TRBJ1-5; no reliable D call. CDR1 and CDR2 (germline): MNHNS, SASEGT. The CDR3 has 14 residues. Trimming took 6 bases from V and 0 from J, leaving 9 bases between them. The CDR3 spells CASSVGYSNQPQHF. In DNA form, the CDR3 reads TGTGCCAGCAGCGTCGGGTATAGCAATCAGCCCCAGCATTTT.

This chain uses TRBV24-1 with TRBJ2-2; D is ambiguous. The CDR3 is made up of 17 amino acids. V lost 5 bases and J lost 2, with 17 bases in between. Germline loops: CDR1 KGHDR, CDR2 SFDVKD. Here the CDR3 reads CATSGAWQAFNTGELFF. As DNA, the CDR3 is TGTGCCACCAGTGGAGCATGGCAGGCCTTTAACACCGGGGAGCTGTTTTTT.

This chain uses TRBV6-1 with TRBJ2-3; D is perhaps TRBD1 or TRBD2 (6 bases each). The CDR3 has 13 amino acids. Germline CDR1 MNHNS, CDR2 SASEGT. The V gene lost 10 bases and the J gene lost 0 bases, with 11 bases spanning the gap. The CDR3 sequence is CAIGGPSTDTQYF. CDR3 in DNA: TGTGCCATAGGGGGGCCAAGCACAGATACGCAGTATTTT.

The chain recombines TRBV7-9 with TRBJ1-6; D is possibly TRBD1 (6 bases). Looked up from germline, CDR1 is SEHNR and CDR2 is FQNEAQ (reference sequence). The V end was cut by 11 bases, the J end by 8 bases, with 22 bases between. This CDR3 spans 15 amino acids. The CDR3 region has the DNA TGTGCCGGCATGACCGGGGGCTCGTCGGATTCACCCCTCCACTTT. It translates to CAGMTGGSSDSPLHF.

The sample holds a few counts of this clonotype. The V gene is TRBV20-1, the J gene TRBJ2-1; 8 nucleotides match TRBD2. The length of the CDR3 is 14 residues. Germline CDR1 and CDR2: DFQATT and SNEGSKA (reference sequence). Trimming at V came to 2 bases and at J to 4 bases, leaving 4 bases not matched to a gene. The CDR3: CSARIREGYNEQFF. The DNA for the CDR3 is TGCAGTGCTAGAATCCGGGAGGGATACAATGAGCAGTTCTTC.

The V and J genes are TRBV4-2 and TRBJ2-1; 9 bases are shared with TRBD2. The CDR3 consists of 17 residues. The junction had 8 bases not matched to a gene; V was cut back by 1 base and J by 4 bases. The V gene's germline CDR1 is LGHNA and CDR2 YNFKEQ. Here the CDR3 DNA reads TGTGCCAGCAGCCAAGCCCAGGGGAGCGGGAGGTACAATGAGCAGTTCTTC. This codes for CASSQAQGSGRYNEQFF.

As to this clonotype: A much larger clone differs from this one at a single base, so this may be a read error. The chain has TRBV4-2 and TRBJ2-3, with D uncertain. The CDR3 has 12 residues. V dropped 4 bases and J dropped 2 bases, with 4 bases sitting between them. Germline V CDR1 and CDR2: LGHNA, YNFKEQ. For the CDR3, the DNA is TGTGCCAGCAGCCGAAACACAGATACGCAGTATTTT. Its protein is CASSRNTDTQYF.

The chain has TRBV11-3 and TRBJ2-4; the match to TRBD1 covers 7 bases. J was trimmed by 6 bases and V by 5 bases; bases with no gene match: 13. The CDR3 runs to 16 residues. Per the germline V gene, CDR1 is SGHNT and CDR2 is YENEEA. The CDR3 coding sequence is TGTGCCAGCAGCCAGAGAAAACAGGGGAGAACAAACATTCAGTACTTC. Amino acid sequence: CASSQRKQGRTNIQYF.

The rearrangement links TRBV5-1 to TRBJ2-2; D is unresolved. The CDR3 has 12 amino acids. V lost 3 bases and J 6 bases, leaving 6 bases between the germline ends. The germline V gene has CDR1 SGHRS and CDR2 YFSETQ. CDR3 sequence (DNA): TGCGCCAGCAGCTATCCCGCCGGGGAGCTGTTTTTT. Protein product: CASSYPAGELFF. The variable domain in full, with the rest retrieved from reference TRBV5-1 and TRBJ2-2, is KAGVTQTPRYLIKTRGQQVTLSCSPISGHRSVSWYQQTPGQGLQFLFEYFSETQRNKGNFPGRFSGRQFSNSRSEMNVSTLELGDSALYLCASSYPAGELFFGEGSRLTVL.

This clonotype was counted between two and nine times. J is TRBJ2-1 and V is TRBV4-1, with 9 bases that match TRBD1. This CDR3 is built from 17 residues. Per germline, CDR1 MGHRA and CDR2 YSYEKL. The J segment lost 8 bases and the V segment lost 1 base, leaving 12 bases of the junction unmatched. The CDR3 is CASSQVTSRDRVDEQFF. The CDR3 DNA is TGCGCCAGCAGCCAAGTGACTTCGAGGGACAGGGTGGATGAGCAGTTCTTC.

There are a few counts of this clonotype. This chain joins TRBV4-2 and TRBJ2-2; D remains unclear. CDR1 is LGHNA, CDR2 YNFKEQ, per germline. The CDR3 runs to 15 residues. Trimming stripped 0 bases from V and 0 bases from J, with 5 bases between. In DNA, the CDR3 is TGTGCCAGCAGCCAAGAAAAGCCGAACACCGGGGAGCTGTTTTTT. It specifies CASSQEKPNTGELFF.

This clonotype was counted at least ten times. The J gene is TRBJ1-6, the V gene TRBV20-1; 11 nucleotides align to TRBD1. The CDR3 length is 14 residues. V shed 8 bases and J 4 bases; nucleotides not matched to a gene: 4. Germline lookup yields CDR1 DFQATT and CDR2 SNEGSKA (reference sequence). The CDR3 DNA reads TGCAGTACCGGGACAGGGGGATATAATTCACCCCTCCACTTT. Encoded protein: CSTGTGGYNSPLHF.

In this sample, this clonotype turned up a few times. The chain recombines TRBV7-2 with TRBJ2-4, with D perhaps assigned TRBD1 or TRBD2 (6 bases each). The CDR3 extends over 14 amino acids. V was cut by 5 bases and J by 7 bases, with 15 bases left in between. Germline V gene data show CDR1 as SGHTA and CDR2 as FQGNSA. The CDR3, as DNA: TGTGCCAGCAGCCCCGGGGGCGAGGTGAACATTCAGTACTTC. Its protein product is CASSPGGEVNIQYF.

The chain has TRBV5-6 and TRBJ2-7; no reliable D call. V shed 1 base and J shed 3 bases, with 20 bases lying between them. Germline CDR1 and CDR2: SGHDT and YYEEEE. The CDR3 runs 17 residues. The CDR3 region has the DNA TGTGCCAGCAGCTTGTTTGGACGGGCCCCGTCAGACTACGAGCAGTACGTC. Its protein is CASSLFGRAPSDYEQYV.

This clonotype was seen many times. V and J are TRBV29-1 and TRBJ1-6; unclear D gene. The V end lost 7 bases, the J end lost 9 bases, and 16 bases lay between the germline ends. The CDR3 totals 13 residues. Germline-derived CDR1 and CDR2 are SQVTM and ANQGSEA. The DNA of the CDR3 is TGCAGCGCCGCCCTCGGGGAAGGTTCACCCCTCCACTTT. As protein: CSAALGEGSPLHF.